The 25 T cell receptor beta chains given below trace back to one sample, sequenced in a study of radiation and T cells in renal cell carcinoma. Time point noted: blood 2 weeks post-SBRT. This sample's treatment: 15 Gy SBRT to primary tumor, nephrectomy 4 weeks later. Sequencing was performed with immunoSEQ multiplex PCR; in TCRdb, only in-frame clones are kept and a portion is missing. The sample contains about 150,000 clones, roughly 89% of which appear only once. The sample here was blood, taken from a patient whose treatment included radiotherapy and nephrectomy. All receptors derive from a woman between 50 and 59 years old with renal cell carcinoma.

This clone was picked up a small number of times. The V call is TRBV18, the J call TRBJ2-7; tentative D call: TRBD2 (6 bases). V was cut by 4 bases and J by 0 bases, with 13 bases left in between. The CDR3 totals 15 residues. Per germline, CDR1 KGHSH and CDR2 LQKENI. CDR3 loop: CASSRTRGTSYEQYF. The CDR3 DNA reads TGTGCCAGCTCACGAACCCGGGGGACCTCCTACGAGCAGTACTTC.

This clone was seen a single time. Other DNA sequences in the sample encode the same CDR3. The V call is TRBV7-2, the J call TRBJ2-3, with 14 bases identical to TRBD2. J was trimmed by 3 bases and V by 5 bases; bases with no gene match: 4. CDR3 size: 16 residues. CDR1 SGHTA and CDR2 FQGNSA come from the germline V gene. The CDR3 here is CASSLGLAGGTDTQYF. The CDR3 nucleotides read TGTGCCAGCAGCCTCGGACTAGCGGGGGGTACAGATACGCAGTATTTT.

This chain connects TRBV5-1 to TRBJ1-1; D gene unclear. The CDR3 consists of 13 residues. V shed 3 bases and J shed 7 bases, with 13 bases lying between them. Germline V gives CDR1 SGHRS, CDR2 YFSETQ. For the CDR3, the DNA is TGCGCCAGCAGCTGGGATTGGACCGGTGAAGCTTTCTTT. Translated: CASSWDWTGEAFF.

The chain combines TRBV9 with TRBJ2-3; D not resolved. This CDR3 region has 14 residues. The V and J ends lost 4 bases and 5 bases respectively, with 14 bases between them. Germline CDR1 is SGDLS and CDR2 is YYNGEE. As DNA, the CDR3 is TGTGCCAGCAGCCCCTTAGGTGGCCAAGATACGCAGTATTTT. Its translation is CASSPLGGQDTQYF. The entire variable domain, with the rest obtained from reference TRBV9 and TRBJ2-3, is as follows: DSGVTQTPKHLITATGQRVTLRCSPRSGDLSVYWYQQSLDQGLQFLIQYYNGEERAKGNILERFSAQQFPDLHSELNLSSLELGDSALYFCASSPLGGQDTQYFGPGTRLTVL.

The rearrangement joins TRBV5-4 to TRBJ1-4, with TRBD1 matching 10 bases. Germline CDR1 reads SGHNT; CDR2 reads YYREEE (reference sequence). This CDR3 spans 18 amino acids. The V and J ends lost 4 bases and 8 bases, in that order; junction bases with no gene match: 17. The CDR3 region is CASSPPPGQGDAPEKLFF. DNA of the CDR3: TGTGCCAGCAGCCCCCCTCCTGGACAGGGGGACGCCCCCGAAAAACTGTTTTTT.

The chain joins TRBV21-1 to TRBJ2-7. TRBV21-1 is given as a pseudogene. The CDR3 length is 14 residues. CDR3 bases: TGTGCCAGCAGCACTCGGGACGGAACCTACGAGCAGTACTTC. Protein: CASSTRDGTYEQYF.

CDR3 coding DNA: TGCGCCAGCAGCTTGGAACAGGGGTTTCAGGGCTACACCTTC. This encodes CASSLEQGFQGYTF. This chain uses TRBV5-1 with TRBJ1-2; TRBD1 matches at 7 bases. Germline V lookup: CDR1 SGHRS, CDR2 YFSETQ. This CDR3 has 14 residues. V shed 0 bases, J shed 8 bases, and the junction held 7 bases outside the gene matches.

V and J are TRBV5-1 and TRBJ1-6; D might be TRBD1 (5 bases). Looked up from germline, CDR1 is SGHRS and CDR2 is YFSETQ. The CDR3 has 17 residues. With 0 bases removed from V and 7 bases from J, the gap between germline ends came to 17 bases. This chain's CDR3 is CASSLEFGHFGNSPLHF. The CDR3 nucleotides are TGCGCCAGCAGCTTGGAATTTGGACACTTCGGGAATTCACCCCTCCACTTT.

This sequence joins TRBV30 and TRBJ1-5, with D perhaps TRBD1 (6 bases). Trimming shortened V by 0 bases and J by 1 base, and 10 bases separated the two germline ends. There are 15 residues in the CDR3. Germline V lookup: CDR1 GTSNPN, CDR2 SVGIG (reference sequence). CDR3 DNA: TGTGCCTGGAGTGTACAGGGACTAAGCAATCAGCCCCAGCATTTT. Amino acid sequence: CAWSVQGLSNQPQHF.

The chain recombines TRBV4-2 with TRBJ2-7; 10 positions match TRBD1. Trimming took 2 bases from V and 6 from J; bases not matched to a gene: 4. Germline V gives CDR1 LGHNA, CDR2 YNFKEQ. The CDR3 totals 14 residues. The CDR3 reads CASSQPGQGREQYF. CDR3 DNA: TGTGCCAGCAGCCAACCGGGACAGGGGCGCGAGCAGTACTTC.

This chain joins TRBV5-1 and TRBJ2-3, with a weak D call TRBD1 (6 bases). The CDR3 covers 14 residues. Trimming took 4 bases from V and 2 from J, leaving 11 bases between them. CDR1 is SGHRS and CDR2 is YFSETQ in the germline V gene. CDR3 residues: CASSPDRLTDTQYF. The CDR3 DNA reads TGCGCCAGCAGCCCCGACAGGCTCACAGATACGCAGTATTTT.

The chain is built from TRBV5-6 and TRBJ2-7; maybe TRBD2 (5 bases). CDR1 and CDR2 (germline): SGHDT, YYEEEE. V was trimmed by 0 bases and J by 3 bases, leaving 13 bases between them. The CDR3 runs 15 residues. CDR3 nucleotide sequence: TGTGCCAGCAGCTTGGTACTAGATGCTGGCTACGAGCAGTACTTC. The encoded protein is CASSLVLDAGYEQYF.

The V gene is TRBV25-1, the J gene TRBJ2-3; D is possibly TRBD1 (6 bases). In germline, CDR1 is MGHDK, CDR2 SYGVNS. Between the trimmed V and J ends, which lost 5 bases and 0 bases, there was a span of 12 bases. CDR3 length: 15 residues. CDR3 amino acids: CASSLGGQSTDTQYF. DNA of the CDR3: TGTGCCAGCAGTCTTGGGGGCCAAAGCACAGATACGCAGTATTTT.

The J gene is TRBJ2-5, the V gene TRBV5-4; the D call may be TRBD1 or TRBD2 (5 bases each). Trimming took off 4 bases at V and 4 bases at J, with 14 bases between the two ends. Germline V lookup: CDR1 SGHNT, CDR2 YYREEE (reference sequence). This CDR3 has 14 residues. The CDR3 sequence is CASSAPGLGETQYF. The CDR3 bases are TGTGCCAGCAGCGCCCCGGGGCTGGGAGAGACCCAGTACTTC.

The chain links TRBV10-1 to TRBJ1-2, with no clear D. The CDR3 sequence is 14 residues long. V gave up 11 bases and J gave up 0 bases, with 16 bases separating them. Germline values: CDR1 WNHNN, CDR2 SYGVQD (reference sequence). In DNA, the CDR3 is TGCGCCTACCGGACGCGAACTGCTAACTATGGCTACACCTTC. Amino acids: CAYRTRTANYGYTF.

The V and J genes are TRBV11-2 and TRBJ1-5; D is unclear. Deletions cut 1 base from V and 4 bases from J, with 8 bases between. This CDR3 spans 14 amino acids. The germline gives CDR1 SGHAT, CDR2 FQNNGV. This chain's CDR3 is CASSLAGGNQPQHF. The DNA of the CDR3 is TGTGCCAGCAGCTTAGCAGGTGGTAATCAGCCCCAGCATTTT. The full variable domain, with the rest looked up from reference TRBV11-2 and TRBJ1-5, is EAGVAQSPRYKIIEKRQSVAFWCNPISGHATLYWYQQILGQGPKLLIQFQNNGVVDDSQLPKDRFSAERLKGVDSTLKIQPAKLEDSAVYLCASSLAGGNQPQHFGDGTRLSIL.

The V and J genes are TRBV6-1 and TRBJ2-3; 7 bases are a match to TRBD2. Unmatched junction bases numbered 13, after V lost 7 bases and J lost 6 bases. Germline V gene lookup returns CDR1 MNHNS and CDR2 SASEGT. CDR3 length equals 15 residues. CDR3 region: CASTDPRAGDDTQYF. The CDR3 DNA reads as TGTGCCAGCACCGACCCCAGGGCGGGGGATGATACGCAGTATTTT.

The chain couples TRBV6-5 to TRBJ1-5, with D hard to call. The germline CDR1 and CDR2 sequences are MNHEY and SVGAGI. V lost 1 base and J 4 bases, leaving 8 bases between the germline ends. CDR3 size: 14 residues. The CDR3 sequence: CASSYLGYNQPQHF. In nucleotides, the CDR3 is TGTGCCAGCAGTTACTTGGGGTATAATCAGCCCCAGCATTTT.

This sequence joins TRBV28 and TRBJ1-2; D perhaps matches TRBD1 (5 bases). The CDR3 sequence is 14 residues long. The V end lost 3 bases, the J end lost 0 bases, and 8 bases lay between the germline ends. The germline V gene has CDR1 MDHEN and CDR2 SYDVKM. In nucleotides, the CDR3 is TGTGCCAGCAGTTTGGAGACAGCTAACTATGGCTACACCTTC. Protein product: CASSLETANYGYTF.

CDR3 sequence: CASSWAGTRGTDTQYF. In DNA form, the CDR3 reads TGTGCCAGCAGCTGGGCCGGGACGCGGGGCACAGATACGCAGTATTTT. The rearrangement uses TRBV5-5 and TRBJ2-3; perhaps D is TRBD1 or TRBD2 (5 bases each). The V gene's germline CDR1 is SGHKS and CDR2 YYEKEE (reference sequence). Trimming cost V 3 bases and J 1 base, with 15 bases left between them. The CDR3 sequence is 16 residues long.

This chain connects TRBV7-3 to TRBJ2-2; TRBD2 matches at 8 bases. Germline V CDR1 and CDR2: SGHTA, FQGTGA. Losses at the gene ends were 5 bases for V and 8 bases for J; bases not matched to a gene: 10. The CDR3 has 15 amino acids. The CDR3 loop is CASSPGTSGRGELFF. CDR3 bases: TGTGCCAGCAGCCCCGGGACTAGTGGGCGTGGGGAGCTGTTTTTT.

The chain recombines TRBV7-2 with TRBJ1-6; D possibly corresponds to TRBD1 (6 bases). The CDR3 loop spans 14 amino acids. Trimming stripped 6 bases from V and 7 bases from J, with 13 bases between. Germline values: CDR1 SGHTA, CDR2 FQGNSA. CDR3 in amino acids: CASSLAGVNSPLHF. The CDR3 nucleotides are TGTGCCAGCAGTCTCGCAGGGGTCAATTCACCCCTCCACTTT.

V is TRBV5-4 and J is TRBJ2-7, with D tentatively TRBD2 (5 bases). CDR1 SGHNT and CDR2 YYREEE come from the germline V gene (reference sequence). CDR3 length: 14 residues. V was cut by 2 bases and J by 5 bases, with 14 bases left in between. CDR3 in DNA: TGTGCCAGCAGCTTATCCTATGGGAGAGACGAGCAGTACTTC. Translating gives CASSLSYGRDEQYF.

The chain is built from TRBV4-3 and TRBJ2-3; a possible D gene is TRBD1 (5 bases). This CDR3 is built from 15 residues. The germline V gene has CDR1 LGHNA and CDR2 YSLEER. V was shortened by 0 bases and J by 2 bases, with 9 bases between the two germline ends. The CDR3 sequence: CASSQDRGNTDTQYF. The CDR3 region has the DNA TGCGCCAGCAGCCAAGATAGGGGAAACACAGATACGCAGTATTTT.

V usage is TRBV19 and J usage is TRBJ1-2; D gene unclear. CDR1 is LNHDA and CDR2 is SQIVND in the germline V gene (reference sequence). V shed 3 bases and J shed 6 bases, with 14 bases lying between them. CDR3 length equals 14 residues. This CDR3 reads CASSMAGVGNGYTF. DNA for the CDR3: TGTGCCAGTAGTATGGCCGGGGTCGGGAATGGCTACACCTTC.